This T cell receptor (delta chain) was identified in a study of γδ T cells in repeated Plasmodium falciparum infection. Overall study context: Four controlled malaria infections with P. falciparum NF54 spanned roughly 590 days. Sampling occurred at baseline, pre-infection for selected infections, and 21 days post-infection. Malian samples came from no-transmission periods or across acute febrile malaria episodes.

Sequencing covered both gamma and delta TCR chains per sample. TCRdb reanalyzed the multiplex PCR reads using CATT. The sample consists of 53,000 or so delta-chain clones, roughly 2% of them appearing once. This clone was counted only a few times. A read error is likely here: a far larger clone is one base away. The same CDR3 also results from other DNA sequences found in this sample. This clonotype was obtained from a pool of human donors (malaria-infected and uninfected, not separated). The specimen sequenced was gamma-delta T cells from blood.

The CDR3 spells CAFSWGILYTDKLIF. The CDR3 DNA is TGTGCTTTTTCATGGGGGATCCTGTACACCGATAAACTCATCTTT. The genes are TRDV3 and TRDJ1; 8 bases agree with TRDD3. The J gene comes from matching the DNA to germline here; TCRdb lacks it. CDR1 is TVYSNPD, CDR2 GDNSRS, per germline (reference sequence). This CDR3 is 15 amino acids long.